One T cell receptor beta chain is described in this entry. The PCR contained 60 Vbeta and 13 Jbeta primers. Libraries were prepared by immunoSEQ multiplex PCR; TCRdb keeps only in-frame clonotypes and omits some of them. The sample has some 90,000 clones, approximately 80% seen once. The sample is drawn from a study of cytomegalovirus exposure and HLA in healthy donors. Trimming took 3 bases from V and 3 from J; bases not matched to a gene: 2. Per germline, CDR1 SGDLS and CDR2 YYNGEE. The CDR3 contains 14 residues. This receptor was identified in a woman aged 70 to 79 in good health and CMV-seropositive. Material: PBMCs. The genes are TRBV9 and TRBJ1-1; TRBD1 matches 10 bases. CDR3 nucleotide sequence: TGTGCCAGCAGCGCCGGGACAGGGGACACTGAAGCTTTCTTT. Protein product: CASSAGTGDTEAFF.